The 14 T cell receptor beta chains in this list originate from one sample, sequenced in a study of shared clonotypes between healthy human individuals. The naive CD8 population came from CD45RO-negative cells selected for CCR7, without terminally differentiated effector memory CD45RA+ cells. Repertoires were generated with immunoSEQ multiplex PCR, while TCRdb's copy carries only in-frame clones and drops some. The sample has fewer than 800,000 clones, about 90% seen once. The sequencing sample was made of naive CD8+ T cells sorted from blood. The receptors here all came from a man aged 30 to 39 in good health.

This rearrangement joins TRBV10-2 to TRBJ2-3; TRBD2 matches at 8 bases. V shed 1 base and J 5 bases; nucleotides not matched to a gene: 8. Germline CDR1 WSHSY, CDR2 SAAADI. CDR3 length: 16 amino acids. CDR3 region: CASSELTGGPGDTQYF. DNA of the CDR3: TGCGCCAGCAGTGAGTTGACGGGAGGGCCTGGAGATACGCAGTATTTT.

The CDR3 DNA reads TGTGCCAGCAGTGAAGATGGGACAGGACATTACGAGCAGTACTTC. Translated, it gives CASSEDGTGHYEQYF. The chain has TRBV6-1 and TRBJ2-7; TRBD1 matches at 8 bases. CDR1 and CDR2 from the germline V gene are MNHNS and SASEGT. The CDR3 contains 15 residues. The ends lost 1 base at V and 4 bases at J; junction bases unmatched: 6.

The V and J genes are TRBV18 and TRBJ2-7; the match to TRBD1 covers 7 bases. Germline trimming cut 1 base from V and 4 bases from J; bases unmatched to any gene: 4. The CDR3 covers 14 residues. Per the germline V gene, CDR1 is KGHSH and CDR2 is LQKENI. This chain's CDR3 is CASSPHGQEYEQYF. In nucleotides, the CDR3 is TGTGCCAGCTCACCACACGGACAGGAATACGAGCAGTACTTC.

The V call is TRBV18, the J call TRBJ2-3; 9 bases match TRBD2. Germline CDR1 KGHSH, CDR2 LQKENI. This CDR3 spans 15 amino acids. With 3 bases clipped from V and 6 bases from J, the junction kept 7 bases outside the gene matches. The CDR3 DNA follows: TGTGCCAGCTCACCTGAACTAGCGGGTGGGGATACGCAGTATTTT. Encoded protein: CASSPELAGGDTQYF.

The V and J genes are TRBV5-6 and TRBJ2-5, with D perhaps TRBD1 (6 bases). The CDR3 spans 13 residues. With 3 bases removed from V and 9 bases from J, the gap between germline ends came to 15 bases. The germline gives CDR1 SGHDT, CDR2 YYEEEE. CDR3 in amino acids: CASSSGTPGAQYF. The CDR3 DNA reads as TGTGCCAGCAGCTCAGGGACACCAGGGGCCCAGTACTTC.

This clone has more than one count but fewer than ten. The chain joins TRBV7-9 to TRBJ2-7, with a tentative D call TRBD1 (6 bases). Deletions cut 4 bases from V and 4 bases from J, with 8 bases between. Germline loops: CDR1 SEHNR, CDR2 FQNEAQ (reference sequence). The CDR3 is 12 amino acids. The CDR3 here is CASSSQGYEQYF. CDR3 sequence (DNA): TGTGCCAGCAGCTCACAGGGTTACGAGCAGTACTTC.

The chain employs TRBV6-1 and TRBJ1-5; weak D call: TRBD1 (5 bases). The CDR3 is 15 amino acids. Germline CDR1 MNHNS, CDR2 SASEGT. V lost 2 bases, J lost 6 bases, and 14 bases lay in between. Here the CDR3 DNA reads TGTGCCAGCAGTGAACGATCAGGGAGGGTTCAGCCCCAGCATTTT. The encoded protein is CASSERSGRVQPQHF.

The chain joins TRBV7-9 to TRBJ2-2; weak D call: TRBD2 (5 bases). The CDR3 is 16 residues long. The V end was cut by 4 bases, the J end by 0 bases, with 12 bases between. Germline CDR1 is SEHNR and CDR2 is FQNEAQ (reference sequence). For the CDR3, the DNA is TGTGCCAGCAGCTCAGTCGAGGGTACGAACACCGGGGAGCTGTTTTTT. Its protein product is CASSSVEGTNTGELFF. Full variable domain (remainder filled in from reference TRBV7-9 and TRBJ2-2): DTGVSQNPRHKITKRGQNVTFRCDPISEHNRLYWYRQTLGQGPEFLTYFQNEAQLEKSRLLSDRFSAERPKGSFSTLEIQRTEQGDSAMYLCASSSVEGTNTGELFFGEGSRLTVL.

The CDR3 reads CAISPTGTTNEKLFF. The CDR3 DNA sequence: TGTGCCATCAGTCCGACAGGGACAACTAATGAAAAACTGTTTTTT. The chain carries TRBV10-3 and TRBJ1-4, with TRBD1 matching 7 bases. Germline loops: CDR1 ENHRY, CDR2 SYGVKD. The V and J ends lost 5 bases and 0 bases, in that order; junction bases with no gene match: 3. This CDR3 is built from 15 residues.

The chain combines TRBV9 with TRBJ2-5, with 7 bases matching TRBD1. V lost 3 bases, J lost 2 bases, and 13 bases stayed unmatched. Germline CDR1 reads SGDLS; CDR2 reads YYNGEE. This CDR3 has 17 residues. The CDR3 reads CASSAEPDRDRQETQYF. The CDR3 DNA sequence: TGTGCCAGCAGCGCAGAACCAGACAGGGACCGACAAGAGACCCAGTACTTC.

In this sample, this clone turned up once. The rearrangement joins TRBV15 to TRBJ2-1, with 13 bases identical to TRBD2. V was clipped by 3 bases and J by 5 bases; unmatched bases: 4. The CDR3 spans 16 residues. The V gene's germline CDR1 is LNHNV and CDR2 YYDKDF (reference sequence). The CDR3 here is CATSRAGLAGNNEQFF. In nucleotides, the CDR3 is TGTGCCACCAGCAGGGCGGGACTAGCGGGAAACAATGAGCAGTTCTTC.

The chain recombines TRBV16 with TRBJ2-7; TRBD1 or TRBD2 may be the D gene (6 bases each). The germline gives CDR1 KGHSY, CDR2 FQNENV. The CDR3 is made up of 16 amino acids. Trimming removed 2 bases at V and 3 bases at J, with 17 bases between. The DNA for the CDR3 is TGTGCCAGCAGCCAAAGCCAGGGGCGGGAAGACTACGAGCAGTACTTC. It specifies CASSQSQGREDYEQYF.

In the case of this clone: At one of its ends the junction is not consistent with the germline gene, which may arise from a read error. The chain combines TRBV5-8 with TRBJ2-7; tentatively, D is TRBD1 or TRBD2 (5 bases each). This CDR3 spans 14 amino acids. Germline V gene data show CDR1 as SGHTS and CDR2 as YDEGEE. This CDR3 reads CASSLGVGIYEQYF. The CDR3 region has the DNA TGTGCCAGCAGTTTGGGGGTTGGGATTTACGAGCAGTACTTC.

The chain links TRBV29-1 to TRBJ2-5; D remains ambiguous. Per the germline V gene, CDR1 is SQVTM and CDR2 is ANQGSEA. The CDR3 is 13 amino acids. Trimming took off 4 bases at V and 1 base at J, with 10 bases between the two ends. The CDR3 nucleotides read TGCAGCGTTGGACCGCCGCTCCAAGAGACCCAGTACTTC. Protein: CSVGPPLQETQYF.